This record concerns one T cell receptor beta chain sequence. As yet, its antigen is unknown. TCRbeta library construction was performed incorporating unique molecular identifiers. From the PCR reads, TCRdb called clonotypes with MiXCR, one entry per CDR3 protein. The repertoire includes fewer than 700,000 distinct CDR3 sequences, 23% of them detected once, and 13% to 15% sits in the top ten. This entry comes from a study of T-cell reconstitution after alpha-beta-depleted transplantation in children. Germline lookup yields CDR1 SGHAT and CDR2 FQNNGV. Trimming removed 1 base from V and 3 bases from J, with 13 bases in between. The CDR3 has 15 residues. Notes on the study in general: Where some patients showed high TCRbeta diversity at day 60, it came from recipient T cells and thymic progenitors that had survived. It was reported that alpha-beta T cells came from several hundred expanded graft clones (about two months after transplant). When one year had passed after transplant, most T-cell counts and diversity came from newly produced T cells.

This sequence originates from a boy in the first two years of life who had a stem cell transplant for acute myeloid leukemia, so the T cells may come from the graft donor. This chain connects TRBV11-2 to TRBJ2-7; possible D gene TRBD1, 6 bases. The sequencing here drew on PBMCs, mostly from graft donor cells, taken 360 days after TCRalphabeta/CD19-depleted stem cell transplant. CDR3 nucleotides: TGTGCCAGCAGCTTAGCGACGGGACAAGGCTACGAGCAGTACGTC. The encoded protein is CASSLATGQGYEQYV.